Listed below are T cell receptor beta chains from one sample, sequenced in a study of T cell changes during pregnancy in multiple sclerosis. Repertoires were generated with immunoSEQ multiplex PCR, while TCRdb's copy carries only in-frame clones and drops some. This table holds 65,000 to 75,000 clones, roughly nine tenths found once. Sequences were derived from peripheral blood, sampled in the second trimester of pregnancy. The receptors originated from a female donor with multiple sclerosis, enrolled in a pregnancy study. Both conserved end residues are part of each CDR3. D genes are given only for firm matches. Rows may omit the clone size; those that give it use once, few, many or a size class.

-	TRBV18	TRBD1	TRBJ2-4	TGTGCCAGCTCACGGGGACAGGGAGAAAACATTCAGTACTTC	CASSRGQGENIQYF
-	TRBV5-8	TRBD2	TRBJ2-3	TGTGCCAGCTCCGTCGCGACTAGCTTAAAGGGAGATACGCAGTATTTT	CASSVATSLKGDTQYF
-	TRBV5-1	TRBD2	TRBJ2-3	TGCGCCAGCAGCTCTATTCGGGCTAGCGGGGACACAGATACGCAGTATTTT	CASSSIRASGDTDTQYF
few	TRBV19	-	TRBJ1-2	TGTGCCAGTAGTATCCAGGGCTATGGCTACACCTTC	CASSIQGYGYTF
-	TRBV7-8	TRBD1	TRBJ2-7	TGTGCCAGCAGCTCCCCTTATCGGGACAGGTACGTGGAGCAGTACTTC	CASSSPYRDRYVEQYF
-	TRBV5-1	-	TRBJ1-1	TGCGCCAGCAGCTTGGCCTTTGGCCGGGACACTGAAGCTTTCTTT	CASSLAFGRDTEAFF
-	TRBV6-6	-	TRBJ1-3	TGTGCCAGCCAAACAGGGCATTCTGGAAACACCATATATTTT	CASQTGHSGNTIYF
-	TRBV5-5	-	TRBJ1-1	TGTGCCAGCAGCTTGGACAGCCACACTGAAGCTTTCTTT	CASSLDSHTEAFF
-	TRBV6-1	-	TRBJ1-3	TGTGCCAGCAGTGAAAGACAGCCGCCTGGAAACACCATATATTTT	CASSERQPPGNTIYF
-	TRBV6-5	-	TRBJ1-4	TGTGCCAGCAGTTACGGACACTCTGGTGAAAAACTGTTTTTT	CASSYGHSGEKLFF
once	TRBV6-5	TRBD1	TRBJ2-3	TGTGCCAGCAGGGGGACAGCAGGTACGCAGTATTTT	CASRGTAGTQYF
-	TRBV30	-	TRBJ2-3	TGTGCCTGGAGACCGGACTACACAGATACGCAGTATTTT	CAWRPDYTDTQYF
-	TRBV7-9	-	TRBJ1-1	TGTGCCAGCAGCTTTGTAGGAGGGACTGAAGCTTTCTTT	CASSFVGGTEAFF
-	TRBV27	TRBD1	TRBJ2-1	TGTGCCAGCAGTTCCCCTCTCCGGGACAGGGTTAATGAGCAGTTCTTC	CASSSPLRDRVNEQFF
few	TRBV10-2	-	TRBJ1-1	TGCGCCAGCAGTCTCTCCGGGGAAACTGAAGCTTTCTTT	CASSLSGETEAFF
-	TRBV7-9	-	TRBJ1-1	TGTGCCAGCAGCTTAGAGGGGCGTCTGAACACTGAAGCTTTCTTT	CASSLEGRLNTEAFF
-	TRBV29-1	-	TRBJ2-5	TGCAGCGTTGCGAGAGGGTTGCAAGAGACCCAGTACTTC	CSVARGLQETQYF
-	TRBV7-9	-	TRBJ1-1	TGTGCCAGCAGCTTAGCGCGGTTCAGGCGGGGGTCAATGAACACTGAAGCTTTCTTT	CASSLARFRRGSMNTEAFF
-	TRBV4-1	TRBD2	TRBJ2-7	TGCGCCAGCAGCCCGGGACTAGCGGGAGTCGGCTACGAGCAGTACTTC	CASSPGLAGVGYEQYF
-	TRBV6-5	-	TRBJ2-7	TGTGCCAGCGGGTACCCCGGGACAACCGAATACGAGCAGTACTTC	CASGYPGTTEYEQYF
-	TRBV15	-	TRBJ1-5	TGTGCCACCAGCAGAGATACTGGTCAGCCCCAGCATTTT	CATSRDTGQPQHF
few	TRBV7-8	-	TRBJ1-6	TGTGCCAGCAGCTTAGACAGGAGTGGTTCACCCCTCCACTTT	CASSLDRSGSPLHF
-	TRBV27	TRBD1	TRBJ1-2	TGTGCCAGCAGTGTAGGGGACAGGGTGAGGCATGGCTACACCTTC	CASSVGDRVRHGYTF
-	TRBV5-1	TRBD2	TRBJ2-7	TGCGCCAGCAGCGGGGGACTAGCGGAATCCTACGAGCAGTACTTC	CASSGGLAESYEQYF
-	TRBV5-1	-	TRBJ2-2	TGCGCCAGCAGCTTGGGGATCGGGGGGCCGGACACCGGGGAGCTGTTTTTT	CASSLGIGGPDTGELFF
-	TRBV27	TRBD1	TRBJ1-5	TGTGCCAGCAGCCCGGGGCAGGGGGTAGGTCAGCCCCAGCATTTT	CASSPGQGVGQPQHF
-	TRBV19	-	TRBJ1-5	TGTGCCAGTAGTCCGTTTCGGGAAGGCAATCAGCCCCAGCATTTT	CASSPFREGNQPQHF
few	TRBV30	-	TRBJ1-5	TGTGCCTGGAGTGTCCTACGGACAGCGGGGGGTAATCAGCCCCAGCATTTT	CAWSVLRTAGGNQPQHF
-	TRBV27	-	TRBJ1-1	TGTGCCAGCAGTTTATATCAGGGGATGGGAGCTTTCTTT	CASSLYQGMGAFF
-	TRBV20-1	-	TRBJ1-2	TGCAGTGCTAGAGGGGGCAAAGGCTACACCTTC	CSARGGKGYTF
-	TRBV6-5	TRBD1	TRBJ2-1	TGTGCCAGCAGTTCGGACAGGGAGGTTGAGCAGTTCTTC	CASSSDREVEQFF
-	TRBV4-1	TRBD2	TRBJ2-3	TGCGCCAGCAGCCAAGACCTAGCGGGAGGACCTAGCACAGATACGCAGTATTTT	CASSQDLAGGPSTDTQYF
-	TRBV30	-	TRBJ2-1	TGTGCCTGTTCGAGCTTCGGACAGAGCTCCTACAATGAGCAGTTCTTC	CACSSFGQSSYNEQFF
-	TRBV10-3	-	TRBJ2-2	TGTGCCATCAGTGAGTCGAGGAGGCTGGCAAATGCGAACACCGGGGAGCTGTTTTTT	CAISESRRLANANTGELFF
-	TRBV6-4	TRBD1	TRBJ1-1	TGTGCCAGCAGTTCACAGGGGTTAGTCGCTGAAGCTTTCTTT	CASSSQGLVAEAFF
-	TRBV11-2	TRBD1	TRBJ1-2	TGTGCCAGCAGCCCCATTAGAAGGGGGACAGGGTATGGCTACACCTTC	CASSPIRRGTGYGYTF
-	TRBV6-6	-	TRBJ1-1	TGTGCCAGCAGTCCAAGCACAGATTTTGAAGCTTTCTTT	CASSPSTDFEAFF
-	TRBV18	TRBD1	TRBJ2-7	TGTGCCAGCTCACCACTAATGGGACAGGCGAGCTCCTACGAGCAGTACTTC	CASSPLMGQASSYEQYF
-	TRBV2	-	TRBJ2-2	TGTGCCAGTCTGGGGCAGGGCACCGGGGAGCTGTTTTTT	CASLGQGTGELFF
-	TRBV18	-	TRBJ2-4	TGTGCCAGCTCACCACTTCGTGAGGTCGGCGGACTGGACTTC	CASSPLREVGGLDF
-	TRBV19	-	TRBJ1-5	TGTGCCAGTAGTATGGGAGGGGGAGATCAGCCCCAGCATTTT	CASSMGGGDQPQHF
-	TRBV25-1	-	TRBJ1-1	TGTGCCAGCAGTGATCAGGCTTCGAGCACTGAAGCTTTCTTT	CASSDQASSTEAFF
-	TRBV4-3	-	TRBJ1-5	TGCGCCAGCAGCCTCGACAGAAATAGCAATCAGCCCCAGCATTTT	CASSLDRNSNQPQHF
-	TRBV11-2	-	TRBJ2-1	TGTGCCAGCAGCTTAGAGGCTGTCTACAATGAGCAGTTCTTC	CASSLEAVYNEQFF
few	TRBV4-3	-	TRBJ1-3	TGCGCCAGCAGCCAAGATAGGGGGACTGGAAACACCATATATTTT	CASSQDRGTGNTIYF
-	TRBV5-4	TRBD2	TRBJ2-1	TGTGCCAGCAGCTTGCCCCAGCGGGGGAACAATGAGCAGTTCTTC	CASSLPQRGNNEQFF
-	TRBV11-3	TRBD1	TRBJ2-3	TGTGCCAGCAGCTTAGCCCAAGCCGGGACAGGGGCCCCAGATACGCAGTATTTT	CASSLAQAGTGAPDTQYF
-	TRBV7-8	-	TRBJ1-2	TGTGCCAGCAGCTTAGCTGAGGTTAACTATGGCTACACCTTC	CASSLAEVNYGYTF
-	TRBV19	TRBD2	TRBJ2-3	TGTGCCAGTAGCGATCGGGGGGGCAACACAGATACGCAGTATTTT	CASSDRGGNTDTQYF
-	TRBV6-5	TRBD1	TRBJ2-7	TGTGCCAGCAGTTACTCTTTAGGGGGCTTAGACGAGCAGTACTTC	CASSYSLGGLDEQYF
few	TRBV15	-	TRBJ1-1	TGTGCCACCAGCTACCGACAGTCCATGAACACTGAAGCTTTCTTT	CATSYRQSMNTEAFF
-	TRBV5-1	TRBD1	TRBJ2-3	TGCGCCAGCAGCTCGAGGGGACAGGGGTTCCTGGATACGCAGTATTTT	CASSSRGQGFLDTQYF
once	TRBV6-1	-	TRBJ1-2	TGTGCCAGCACCCCAGGGGCTAGCTATGGCTACACCTTC	CASTPGASYGYTF